These 25 T cell receptor beta chains share one sample of origin, sequenced in a study of T cell changes during pregnancy in multiple sclerosis. Sequenced by immunoSEQ multiplex PCR; TCRdb stores in-frame clones only, minus some. Of about 31,000 clones listed, about 91% are singletons. The input for sequencing was CD8+ T cells from peripheral blood mononuclear cells, taken in the first trimester of pregnancy. The source of these receptors is a female donor with multiple sclerosis, enrolled in a pregnancy study.

This clone was counted ten times or more. V gene TRBV6-1 combines with J gene TRBJ2-7, with TRBD1 identical over 8 bases. This CDR3 has 15 amino acids. Germline V gene lookup returns CDR1 MNHNS and CDR2 SASEGT. Trimming removed 6 bases from V and 3 bases from J; junction bases left unmatched: 10. The CDR3 spells CASRETGAALYEQYF. The CDR3 nucleotides read TGTGCCAGCAGGGAGACAGGGGCCGCTCTCTACGAGCAGTACTTC.

This chain connects TRBV7-3 to TRBJ1-1; possibly TRBD1 for D (6 bases). Germline V gene sequence: CDR1 SGHTA, CDR2 FQGTGA. With 2 bases removed from V and 7 bases from J, the gap between germline ends came to 14 bases. The CDR3 is 14 amino acids. The CDR3 is CASSLQGLGDEAFF. CDR3 nucleotides: TGTGCCAGCAGCTTACAGGGGCTTGGGGATGAAGCTTTCTTT.

This clone was counted a few times. The chain joins TRBV6-1 to TRBJ1-2; no firm D call. Germline CDR1 is MNHNS and CDR2 is SASEGT. Trimming took off 1 base at V and 2 bases at J, with 8 bases between the two ends. The length of the CDR3 is 14 residues. The CDR3 reads CASSEGEENYGYTF. CDR3 nucleotide sequence: TGTGCCAGCAGTGAAGGAGAAGAGAACTATGGCTACACCTTC.

The chain recombines TRBV4-3 with TRBJ2-7, with 9 bases fitting TRBD2. V shed 0 bases and J 2 bases; nucleotides not matched to a gene: 11. Germline CDR1 is LGHNA and CDR2 is YSLEER. The CDR3 is 18 amino acids. The CDR3 DNA is TGCGCCAGCAGCCAAGAAGAAGTGCGGGGGGGCCTAGCCTACGAGCAGTACTTC. Translating gives CASSQEEVRGGLAYEQYF.

J is TRBJ2-7 and V is TRBV7-9; D perhaps matches TRBD2 (5 bases). Germline V gene data show CDR1 as SEHNR and CDR2 as FQNEAQ (reference sequence). V shed 5 bases and J shed 2 bases, with 13 bases lying between them. The CDR3 consists of 14 residues. The CDR3 spells CASSPTPGAYEQYF. The CDR3 bases are TGTGCCAGCAGCCCAACACCCGGGGCCTACGAGCAGTACTTC.

V usage is TRBV13 and J usage is TRBJ2-7, with TRBD2 identical over 9 bases. CDR1 and CDR2 from the germline V gene are PRHDT and FYEKMQ (reference sequence). V dropped 2 bases and J dropped 0; count of bases not matched to a gene: 8. The CDR3 runs to 17 residues. CDR3 protein: CASSLSISSGSSYEQYF. The CDR3 nucleotides are TGTGCCAGCAGCTTATCCATTAGTAGCGGGAGCTCCTACGAGCAGTACTTC.

The table lists this clone with a count of one. V gene TRBV7-2 combines with J gene TRBJ2-3; possible D gene TRBD1, 6 bases. V lost 4 bases and J 4 bases, leaving 12 bases between the germline ends. CDR1 is SGHTA, CDR2 FQGNSA, per germline. The CDR3 loop spans 14 amino acids. This CDR3 reads CASSYPGQPDTQYF. CDR3 nucleotides: TGTGCCAGCAGCTACCCTGGACAGCCAGATACGCAGTATTTT.

The V and J genes are TRBV2 and TRBJ2-7; TRBD1 agrees at 12 bases. V lost 6 bases to trimming and J lost 4 bases; unmatched junction nucleotides: 1. The CDR3 totals 13 residues. The germline V gene has CDR1 SNHLY and CDR2 FYNNEI. This CDR3 is CASRGQGAYEQYF. In DNA form, the CDR3 reads TGTGCCAGCAGGGGACAGGGGGCGTACGAGCAGTACTTC.

The chain couples TRBV11-3 to TRBJ1-1; 9 nucleotides match TRBD1. Germline lookup yields CDR1 SGHNT and CDR2 YENEEA. Trimming took 1 base from V and 3 from J; bases not matched to a gene: 3. The CDR3 covers 15 residues. The CDR3 nucleotides read TGTGCCAGCAGCTTAGCTAGGACAGGGGACACTGAAGCTTTCTTT. It specifies CASSLARTGDTEAFF.

The chain couples TRBV2 to TRBJ2-7; unclear D gene. In germline, CDR1 is SNHLY, CDR2 FYNNEI. This CDR3 contains 15 residues. V was shortened by 1 base and J by 1 base, with 11 bases between the two germline ends. The CDR3 loop is CASSEGALKSYEQYF. CDR3 DNA sequence: TGTGCCAGCAGTGAAGGAGCCCTGAAATCCTACGAGCAGTACTTC.

This clone came up once. This chain joins TRBV6-6 and TRBJ2-7; D perhaps matches TRBD1 (6 bases). The V gene lost 2 bases and the J gene lost 2 bases, with 7 bases spanning the gap. Germline V gives CDR1 MNHNY, CDR2 SVGAGI (reference sequence). The length of the CDR3 is 13 residues. In DNA form, the CDR3 reads TGTGCCAGCAGTTACGAGGGGGCCTACGAGCAGTACTTC. It codes for CASSYEGAYEQYF.

The chain joins TRBV18 to TRBJ1-2; 7 bases match TRBD1. There are 15 residues in the CDR3. With V trimmed by 6 bases and J by 4 bases, 11 bases remained unmatched. The V gene's germline CDR1 is KGHSH and CDR2 LQKENI. In DNA, the CDR3 is TGTGCCAGCTCCCTAGGGACAGTCGGAGGCTATGGCTACACCTTC. It encodes CASSLGTVGGYGYTF.

The chain carries TRBV5-6 and TRBJ2-5; TRBD1 or TRBD2 may be the D gene (6 bases each). The CDR3 extends over 16 amino acids. V was pared by 4 bases and J by 1 base, with 17 bases between. CDR1 and CDR2 from the germline V gene are SGHDT and YYEEEE. The CDR3 region is CASSVGGQYIQETQYF. The CDR3 coding sequence is TGTGCCAGCAGCGTGGGGGGCCAATATATCCAAGAGACCCAGTACTTC.

V and J are TRBV13 and TRBJ2-5; D is ambiguous. The CDR3 length is 12 residues. Trimming removed 0 bases at V and 9 bases at J, with 8 bases between. CDR1 and CDR2 from the germline V gene are PRHDT and FYEKMQ (reference sequence). CDR3 coding DNA: TGTGCCAGCAGCTTAGGGAGCATGGCCCAGTACTTC. Translation gives CASSLGSMAQYF.

This clone was observed a handful of times. The V gene is TRBV4-3, the J gene TRBJ2-2, with D uncertain. Trimming shortened V by 0 bases and J by 1 base, and 3 bases separated the two germline ends. Germline V gives CDR1 LGHNA, CDR2 YSLEER. This CDR3 region has 14 residues. The CDR3 loop reads CASSQDLNTGELFF. DNA for the CDR3: TGCGCCAGCAGCCAAGATCTGAACACCGGGGAGCTGTTTTTT.

The chain uses TRBV2 and TRBJ2-7; TRBD2 matches 14 bases. From germline, CDR1 is SNHLY and CDR2 FYNNEI. The CDR3 sequence is 18 residues long. J was trimmed by 0 bases and V by 3 bases; bases with no gene match: 7. CDR3 sequence reads: CASSDGTSGGSSSYEQYF. For the CDR3, the DNA is TGTGCCAGCAGTGACGGGACTAGCGGGGGATCCAGCTCCTACGAGCAGTACTTC.

This clone has a single count. The chain employs TRBV28 and TRBJ2-1; TRBD2 matches 8 bases. The junction had 8 bases not matched to a gene; V was cut back by 6 bases and J by 4 bases. The CDR3 contains 15 residues. Germline V gene sequence: CDR1 MDHEN, CDR2 SYDVKM. The CDR3 spells CASSGAGAEYNEQFF. As DNA, the CDR3 is TGTGCCAGCAGCGGAGCGGGAGCGGAGTACAATGAGCAGTTCTTC.

This clone was observed a handful of times. The V call is TRBV30, the J call TRBJ2-7, with D uncertain. In germline, CDR1 is GTSNPN, CDR2 SVGIG (reference sequence). V gave up 0 bases and J gave up 3 bases, with 6 bases separating them. The CDR3 totals 12 residues. The CDR3 bases are TGTGCCTGGAGTGTAGTTAGCTACGAGCAGTACTTC. This encodes CAWSVVSYEQYF. Full variable domain (rest looked up from reference TRBV30 and TRBJ2-7): SQTIHQWPATLVQPVGSPLSLECTVEGTSNPNLYWYRQAAGRGLQLLFYSVGIGQISSEVPQNLSASRPQDRQFILSSKKLLLSDSGFYLCAWSVVSYEQYFGPGTRLTVT.

The chain links TRBV7-8 to TRBJ1-5; D might be TRBD1 (6 bases). Germline assignment: CDR1 SGHVS and CDR2 FQNEAQ. Trimming took off 4 bases at V and 0 bases at J, with 22 bases between the two ends. The CDR3 runs 19 residues. CDR3 region: CASSYEQAQGQDSNQPQHF. The CDR3 coding sequence is TGTGCCAGCAGCTACGAACAGGCCCAGGGACAAGATAGCAATCAGCCCCAGCATTTT. The full variable domain, its missing parts supplied by reference TRBV7-8 and TRBJ1-5, is GAGVSQSPRYKVAKRGQDVALRCDPISGHVSLFWYQQALGQGPEFLTYFQNEAQLDKSGLPSDRFFAERPEGSVSTLKIQRTQQEDSAVYLCASSYEQAQGQDSNQPQHFGDGTRLSIL.

This chain connects TRBV4-2 to TRBJ2-7, with TRBD2 matching over 11 bases. With V trimmed by 6 bases and J by 3 bases, 7 bases remained unmatched. This CDR3 is built from 15 residues. Germline CDR1 and CDR2: LGHNA and YNFKEQ. The DNA for the CDR3 is TGTGCCAGCAGTCCCGGGACTAGCGGTTTCTACGAGCAGTACTTC. Encoded protein: CASSPGTSGFYEQYF.

V and J are TRBV7-9 and TRBJ2-1, with TRBD2 identical over 8 bases. The V gene end was trimmed by 0 bases and the J gene end by 11 bases; junction bases not matched to a gene: 6. Germline V gene data show CDR1 as SEHNR and CDR2 as FQNEAQ (reference sequence). This CDR3 is 14 amino acids long. The CDR3: CASSLAVSGTQQFF. CDR3 DNA sequence: TGTGCCAGCAGCTTAGCTGTTAGCGGGACCCAGCAGTTCTTC.

This clone was picked up a small number of times. The chain joins TRBV19 to TRBJ1-5; 9 nucleotides match TRBD1. The CDR3 is 15 residues long. V shed 5 bases and J 5 bases; nucleotides not matched to a gene: 7. Germline V gene sequence: CDR1 LNHDA, CDR2 SQIVND (reference sequence). As DNA, the CDR3 is TGTGCCAGTAGTCCCAGGGACAGGGATTATCAGCCCCAGCATTTT. This translates into CASSPRDRDYQPQHF.

The chain links TRBV19 to TRBJ2-1, with 7 bases fitting TRBD1. The V and J ends lost 4 bases and 7 bases, in that order; junction bases with no gene match: 7. The CDR3 spans 14 residues. CDR1 is LNHDA and CDR2 is SQIVND in the germline V gene (reference sequence). The CDR3 DNA follows: TGTGCCAGTAGTACACAGGGGTTTCCAAATGAGCAGTTCTTC. Amino acid sequence: CASSTQGFPNEQFF. The full variable domain, in which reference TRBV19 and TRBJ2-1 provide the parts outside the CDR3, is DGGITQSPKYLFRKEGQNVTLSCEQNLNHDAMYWYRQDPGQGLRLIYYSQIVNDFQKGDIAEGYSVSREKKESFPLTVTSAQKNPTAFYLCASSTQGFPNEQFFGPGTRLTVL.

V is TRBV5-1 and J is TRBJ1-5, with 8 bases identical to TRBD1. V was clipped by 0 bases and J by 4 bases; unmatched bases: 3. This CDR3 comprises 15 residues. From germline, CDR1 is SGHRS and CDR2 YFSETQ. The CDR3 DNA sequence: TGCGCCAGCAGCTTGGACAGGGGGATTAATCAGCCCCAGCATTTT. Protein product: CASSLDRGINQPQHF.

The genes are TRBV16 and TRBJ1-3; no reliable D call. Germline V gives CDR1 KGHSY, CDR2 FQNENV. This CDR3 region has 16 residues. V lost 2 bases to trimming and J lost 3 bases, with 14 bases between them. The DNA of the CDR3 is TGTGCCAGCAGCCAAGGGTGGCCAGGACTTGGAAACACCATATATTTT. This translates into CASSQGWPGLGNTIYF. Combining the CDR3 with reference TRBV16 and TRBJ1-3 gives the whole variable domain GEEVAQTPKHLVRGEGQKAKLYCAPIKGHSYVFWYQQVLKNEFKFLISFQNENVFDETGMPKERFSAKCLPNSPCSLEIQATKLEDSAVYFCASSQGWPGLGNTIYFGEGSWLTVV.